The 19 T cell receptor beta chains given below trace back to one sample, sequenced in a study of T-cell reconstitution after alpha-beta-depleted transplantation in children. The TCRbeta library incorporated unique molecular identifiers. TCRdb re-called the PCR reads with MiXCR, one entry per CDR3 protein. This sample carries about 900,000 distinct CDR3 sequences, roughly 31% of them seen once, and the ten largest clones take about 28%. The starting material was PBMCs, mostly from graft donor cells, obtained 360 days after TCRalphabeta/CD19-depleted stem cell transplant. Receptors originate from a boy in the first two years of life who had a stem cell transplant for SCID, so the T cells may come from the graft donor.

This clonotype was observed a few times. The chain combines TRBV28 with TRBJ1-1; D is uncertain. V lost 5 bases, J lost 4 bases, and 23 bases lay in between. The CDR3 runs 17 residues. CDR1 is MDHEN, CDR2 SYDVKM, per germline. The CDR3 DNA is TGTGCCAGCAGTCAGTCACCGGTGGGGATTTTGAGCACTGAAGCTTTCTTT. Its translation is CASSQSPVGILSTEAFF.

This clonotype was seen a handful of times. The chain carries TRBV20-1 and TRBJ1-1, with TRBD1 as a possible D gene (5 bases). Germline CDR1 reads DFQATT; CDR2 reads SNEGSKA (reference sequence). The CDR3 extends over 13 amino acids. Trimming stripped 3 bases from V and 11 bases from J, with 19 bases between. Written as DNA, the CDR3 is TGCAGTGCTAGCTCGGGGCGCACCTTGGGGGCTTTCTTT. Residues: CSASSGRTLGAFF.

The CDR3 DNA reads as TGCAGCGTTGAAGATCTAACGGCGGGGAAAACTCAGGGCACTGAAGCTTTCTTT. It translates to CSVEDLTAGKTQGTEAFF. This chain joins TRBV29-1 and TRBJ1-1; TRBD1 is a possible D gene (5 bases). Deletions cut 0 bases from V and 4 bases from J, with 24 bases between. Germline V lookup: CDR1 SQVTM, CDR2 ANQGSEA. The CDR3 has 18 residues.

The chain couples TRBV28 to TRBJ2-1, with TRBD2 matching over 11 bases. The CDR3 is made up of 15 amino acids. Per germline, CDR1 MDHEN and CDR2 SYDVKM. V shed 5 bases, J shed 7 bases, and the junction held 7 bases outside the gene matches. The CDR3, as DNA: TGTGCCAGCAGTCTCACTAGCGGGGGTTTGAATGAGCAGTTCTTC. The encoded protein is CASSLTSGGLNEQFF.

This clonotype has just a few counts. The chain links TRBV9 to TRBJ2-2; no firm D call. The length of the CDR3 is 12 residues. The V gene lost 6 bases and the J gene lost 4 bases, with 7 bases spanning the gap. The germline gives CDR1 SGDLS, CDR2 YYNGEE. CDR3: CASTDPTGELFF. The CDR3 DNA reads TGTGCCAGCACAGACCCCACCGGGGAGCTGTTTTTT.

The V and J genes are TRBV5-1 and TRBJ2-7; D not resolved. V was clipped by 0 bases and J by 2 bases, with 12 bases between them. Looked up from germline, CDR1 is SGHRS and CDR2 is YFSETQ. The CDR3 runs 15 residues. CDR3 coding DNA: TGCGCCAGCAGCTTGGTCTCTGCGACCACCTACGAGCAGTACTTC. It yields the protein CASSLVSATTYEQYF.

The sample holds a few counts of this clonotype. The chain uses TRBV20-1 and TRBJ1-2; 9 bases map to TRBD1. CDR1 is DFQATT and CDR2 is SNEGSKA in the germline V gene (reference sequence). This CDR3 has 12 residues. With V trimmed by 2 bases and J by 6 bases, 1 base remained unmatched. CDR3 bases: TGCAGTGCTAGAACAGGGGGCGATGGCTACACCTTC. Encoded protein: CSARTGGDGYTF.

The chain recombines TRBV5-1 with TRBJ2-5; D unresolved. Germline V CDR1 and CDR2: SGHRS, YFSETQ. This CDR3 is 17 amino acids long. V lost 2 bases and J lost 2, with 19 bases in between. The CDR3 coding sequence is TGCGCCAGCAGCTTAAAAGGCCCCGCTATTATACAAGAGACCCAGTACTTC. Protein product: CASSLKGPAIIQETQYF.

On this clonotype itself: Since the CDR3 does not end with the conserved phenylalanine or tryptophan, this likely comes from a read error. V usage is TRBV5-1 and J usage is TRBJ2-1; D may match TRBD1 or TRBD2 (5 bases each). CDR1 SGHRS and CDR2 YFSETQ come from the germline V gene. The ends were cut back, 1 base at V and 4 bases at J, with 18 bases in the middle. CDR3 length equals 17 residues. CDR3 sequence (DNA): TGCGCCAGCAGCTTGAGGCTTGTATGGGACGGATACAATGAGCAGTTCTGC. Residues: CASSLRLVWDGYNEQFC.

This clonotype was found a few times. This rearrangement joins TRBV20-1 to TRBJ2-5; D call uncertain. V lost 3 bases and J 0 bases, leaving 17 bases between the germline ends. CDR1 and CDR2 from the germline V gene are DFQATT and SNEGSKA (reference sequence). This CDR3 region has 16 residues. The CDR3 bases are TGCAGTGCTAGCAGCAGGTCACTCTCGTACCAAGAGACCCAGTACTTC. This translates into CSASSRSLSYQETQYF.

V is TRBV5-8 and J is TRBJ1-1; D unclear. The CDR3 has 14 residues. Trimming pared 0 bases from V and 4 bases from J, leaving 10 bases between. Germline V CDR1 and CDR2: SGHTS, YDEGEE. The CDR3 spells CASSLGRLGTEAFF. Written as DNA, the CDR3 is TGTGCCAGCAGCTTGGGCAGGCTGGGCACTGAAGCTTTCTTT.

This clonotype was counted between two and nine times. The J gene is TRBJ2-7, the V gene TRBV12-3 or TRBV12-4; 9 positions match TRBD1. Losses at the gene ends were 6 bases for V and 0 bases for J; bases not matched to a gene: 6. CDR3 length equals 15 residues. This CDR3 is CASSRQGVLSYEQYF. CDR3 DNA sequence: TGTGCCAGCAGCAGACAGGGGGTTCTCTCCTACGAGCAGTACTTC.

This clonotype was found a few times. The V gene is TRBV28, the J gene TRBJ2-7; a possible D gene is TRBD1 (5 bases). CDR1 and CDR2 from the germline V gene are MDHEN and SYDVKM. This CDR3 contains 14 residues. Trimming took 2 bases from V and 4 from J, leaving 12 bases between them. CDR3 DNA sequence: TGTGCCAGCAGTTTAGGCAGGGCAATTTACGAGCAGTACTTC. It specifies CASSLGRAIYEQYF. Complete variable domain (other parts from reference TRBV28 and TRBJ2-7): DVKVTQSSRYLVKRTGEKVFLECVQDMDHENMFWYRQDPGLGLRLIYFSYDVKMKEKGDIPEGYSVSREKKERFSLILESASTNQTSMYLCASSLGRAIYEQYFGPGTRLTVT.

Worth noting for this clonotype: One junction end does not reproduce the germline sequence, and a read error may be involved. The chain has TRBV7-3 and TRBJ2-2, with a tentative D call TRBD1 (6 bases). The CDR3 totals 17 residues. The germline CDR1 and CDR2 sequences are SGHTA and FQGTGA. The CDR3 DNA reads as TGTGCCAGCAGCTTAGATGGCACTAAGGGGGTCACCGGGGTGCTGTTTTTT. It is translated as CASSLDGTKGVTGVLFF.

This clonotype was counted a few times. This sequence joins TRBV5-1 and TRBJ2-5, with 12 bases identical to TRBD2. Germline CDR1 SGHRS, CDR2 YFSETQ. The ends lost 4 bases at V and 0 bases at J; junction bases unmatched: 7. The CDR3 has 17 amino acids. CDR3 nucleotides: TGCGCCAGCAGCCCGGGACTAGCGGGCCGGTACCAAGAGACCCAGTACTTC. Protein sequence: CASSPGLAGRYQETQYF.

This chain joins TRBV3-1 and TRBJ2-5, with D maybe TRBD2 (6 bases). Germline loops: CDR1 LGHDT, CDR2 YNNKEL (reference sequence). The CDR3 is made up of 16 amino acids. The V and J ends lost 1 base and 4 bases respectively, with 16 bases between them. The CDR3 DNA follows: TGTGCCAGCAGCCAAGTTGGAGGGGTGAAGAGAGAGACCCAGTACTTC. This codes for CASSQVGGVKRETQYF.

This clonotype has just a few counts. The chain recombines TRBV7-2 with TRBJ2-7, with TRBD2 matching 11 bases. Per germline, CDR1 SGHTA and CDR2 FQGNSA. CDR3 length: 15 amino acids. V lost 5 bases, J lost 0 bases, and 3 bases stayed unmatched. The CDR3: CASSVTSGGSYEQYF. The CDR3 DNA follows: TGTGCCAGCAGCGTAACTAGCGGGGGCTCCTACGAGCAGTACTTC.

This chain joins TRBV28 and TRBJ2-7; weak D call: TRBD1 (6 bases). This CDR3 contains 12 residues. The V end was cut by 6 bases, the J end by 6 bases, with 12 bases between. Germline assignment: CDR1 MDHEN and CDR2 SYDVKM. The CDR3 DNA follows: TGTGCCAGCAGACAGGGAAGGAGCGAGCAGTACTTC. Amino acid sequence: CASRQGRSEQYF. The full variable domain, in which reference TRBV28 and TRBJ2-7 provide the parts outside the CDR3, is DVKVTQSSRYLVKRTGEKVFLECVQDMDHENMFWYRQDPGLGLRLIYFSYDVKMKEKGDIPEGYSVSREKKERFSLILESASTNQTSMYLCASRQGRSEQYFGPGTRLTVT.

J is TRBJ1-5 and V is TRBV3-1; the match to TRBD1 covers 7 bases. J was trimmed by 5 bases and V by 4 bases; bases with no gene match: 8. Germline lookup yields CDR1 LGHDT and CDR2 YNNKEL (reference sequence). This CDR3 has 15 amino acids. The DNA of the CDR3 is TGTGCCAGCAGCCGTAGACAGGGCGTCGATCAGCCCCAGCATTTT. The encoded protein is CASSRRQGVDQPQHF.